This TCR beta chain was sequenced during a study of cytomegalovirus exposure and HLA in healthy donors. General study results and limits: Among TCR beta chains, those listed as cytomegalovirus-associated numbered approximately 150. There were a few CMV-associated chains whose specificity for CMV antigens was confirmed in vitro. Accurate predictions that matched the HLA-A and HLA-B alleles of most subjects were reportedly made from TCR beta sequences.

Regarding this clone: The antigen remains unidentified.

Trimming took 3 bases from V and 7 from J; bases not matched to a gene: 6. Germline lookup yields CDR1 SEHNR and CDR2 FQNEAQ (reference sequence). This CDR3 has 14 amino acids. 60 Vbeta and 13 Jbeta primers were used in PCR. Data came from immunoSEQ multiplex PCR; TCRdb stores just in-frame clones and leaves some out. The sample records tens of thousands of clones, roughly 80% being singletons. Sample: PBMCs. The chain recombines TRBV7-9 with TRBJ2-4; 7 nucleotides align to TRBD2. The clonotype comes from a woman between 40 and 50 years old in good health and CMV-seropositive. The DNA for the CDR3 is TGTGCCAGCAGCTTGGCAAGGGAGGGGAACATTCAGTACTTC. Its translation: CASSLAREGNIQYF.